The rows below give T cell receptor gamma chains drawn from one sample of a study of intestinal T cells in coeliac disease. TCRdb re-identified clones in the multiplex PCR reads via CATT. Of around 800 gamma-chain clones listed, under 50% are singletons. The sample taken for sequencing was a duodenal biopsy. All receptors come from a human donor with celiac disease. Both conserved end residues are part of each CDR3. The size of a clone is reported for some rows only, either as once, few or many, or as a class for expanded clones.

V: TRGV9; size: -; J: TRGJ1/TRGJ2; DNA: TGTGCCTTGTGGGATCTTACCTCTTATTATAAGAAACTCTTT; CDR3: CALWDLTSYYKKLF
V: TRGV10; size: -; J: TRGJ1/TRGJ2; DNA: TGTGCTGCGTGGGATTATGATGGGGTGGGTTATAAGAAACTCTTT; CDR3: CAAWDYDGVGYKKLF
V: TRGV2; size: few; J: TRGJ1/TRGJ2; DNA: TGTGCCACCTGGAACAAACAAAACGAGAATTATTATAAGAAACTCTTT; CDR3: CATWNKQNENYYKKLF
V: TRGV9; size: -; J: TRGJ1/TRGJ2; DNA: TGTGCCTTGTGGAGTTTCTATTATAAGAAACTCTTT; CDR3: CALWSFYYKKLF
V: TRGV4; size: large; J: TRGJ1/TRGJ2; DNA: TGTGCCACCTGGGATTATTATAAGAAACTCTTT; CDR3: CATWDYYKKLF
V: TRGV3; size: -; J: TRGJ1/TRGJ2; DNA: TGTGCCACCTGGGACAGGCGTGTTATTATAAAGAAACTCTTT; CDR3: CATWDRRVIIKKLF
V: TRGV8; size: -; J: TRGJ1/TRGJ2; DNA: TGTGCCACCGATTATAAGAAACTCTTT; CDR3: CATDYKKLF
V: TRGV9; size: -; J: TRGJ1/TRGJ2; DNA: TGTGCCTTGTGGGAGGTGTGGATTGGATATAAGAAACTCTTT; CDR3: CALWEVWIGYKKLF
V: TRGV2; size: -; J: TRGJ1/TRGJ2; DNA: TGTGCCGACCTGGCTTCCCCTGAGAAACTCTTT; CDR3: CADLASPEKLF
V: TRGV9; size: -; J: TRGJ1/TRGJ2; DNA: TGTGCCTTGTGGGAGTGTTGGGAATTGGGATATAAGAAACTCTTT; CDR3: CALWECWELGYKKLF
V: TRGV2; size: hyperexpanded; J: TRGJP2; DNA: TGTGCCACCTGGGACGGTCCCAATAGTGATTGGATCAAGACGTTT; CDR3: CATWDGPNSDWIKTF
V: TRGV4; size: -; J: TRGJ1/TRGJ2; DNA: TGTGCCACTGGGACTGGATATTATAAGAAACTCTTT; CDR3: CATGTGYYKKLF
V: TRGV10; size: few; J: TRGJ1/TRGJ2; DNA: TGTGCTGCGTTTAGGCTTATAATAAGAAAACTCTTT; CDR3: CAAFRLIIRKLF
V: TRGV10; size: -; J: TRGJ1/TRGJ2; DNA: TGTGCTGCGTGGGATTATCCCGATTATTATAAGAAACTCTTT; CDR3: CAAWDYPDYYKKLF
V: TRGV10; size: -; J: TRGJP1; DNA: TGTGCTGCGTGGATCCTTATATGTCCCAATACCACTGGTTGGTTCAAGATATTT; CDR3: CAAWILICPNTTGWFKIF
V: TRGV10; size: -; J: TRGJ1/TRGJ2; DNA: TGTGCTGCATCCCCGAGAAAACTCTTT; CDR3: CAASPRKLF
V: TRGV2; size: hyperexpanded; J: TRGJP1; DNA: TGTGCCACCTGGGACGGGCAGGAGGATGGTGCCACTGGTTGGTTCAAGATATTT; CDR3: CATWDGQEDGATGWFKIF
V: TRGV10; size: -; J: TRGJ1/TRGJ2; DNA: TGTGCTGCGTGGATTATAATCGCCGATAAGAAACTCTTT; CDR3: CAAWIIIADKKLF
V: TRGV11; size: -; J: TRGJ1/TRGJ2; DNA: -; CDR3: CTTVPVRSSQGGFKKLF